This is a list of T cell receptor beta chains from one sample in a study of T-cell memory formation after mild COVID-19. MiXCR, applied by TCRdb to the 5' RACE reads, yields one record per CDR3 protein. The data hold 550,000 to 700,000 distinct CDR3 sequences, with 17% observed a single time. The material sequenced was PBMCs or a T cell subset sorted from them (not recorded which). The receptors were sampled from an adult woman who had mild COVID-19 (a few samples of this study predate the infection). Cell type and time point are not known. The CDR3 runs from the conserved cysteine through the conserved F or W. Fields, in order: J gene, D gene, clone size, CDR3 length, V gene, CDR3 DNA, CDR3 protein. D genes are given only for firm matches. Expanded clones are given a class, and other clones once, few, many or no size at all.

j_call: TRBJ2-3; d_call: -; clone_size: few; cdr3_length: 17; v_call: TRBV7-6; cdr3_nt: TGTGCCAGCAGCTCACGCCGAATTACTATAGACACAGATACGCAGTATTTT; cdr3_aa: CASSSRRITIDTDTQYF
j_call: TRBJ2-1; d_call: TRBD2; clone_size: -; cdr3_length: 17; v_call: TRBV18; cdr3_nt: TGTGCCAGCTCACCAGACTTACTAGCGGGACTTTACAATGAGCAGTTCTTC; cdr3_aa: CASSPDLLAGLYNEQFF
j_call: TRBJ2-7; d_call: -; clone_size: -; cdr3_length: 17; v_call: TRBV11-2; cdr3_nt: TGTGCCAGCAGCGGCTATCCGTCTGGCGGTGCAATTTACGAGCAGTACTTC; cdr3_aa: CASSGYPSGGAIYEQYF
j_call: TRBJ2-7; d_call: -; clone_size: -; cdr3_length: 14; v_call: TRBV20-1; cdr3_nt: TGCAGTGCTAGAGCTACTCGGACACAGGACGAGCAGTACTTC; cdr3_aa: CSARATRTQDEQYF
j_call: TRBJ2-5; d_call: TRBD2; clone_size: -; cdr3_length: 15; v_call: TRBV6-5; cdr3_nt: TGTGCCAGCAGCGCCGGGACTAGCGGCCAAGAGACCCAGTACTTC; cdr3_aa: CASSAGTSGQETQYF
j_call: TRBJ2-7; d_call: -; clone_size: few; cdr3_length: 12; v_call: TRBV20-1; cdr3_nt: TGCAGTGCTAGGACTAGATCCTACGAGCAGTACTTC; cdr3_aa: CSARTRSYEQYF
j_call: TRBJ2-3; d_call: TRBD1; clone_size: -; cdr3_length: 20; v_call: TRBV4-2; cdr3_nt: TGTGCCAGCAGCCAACCACAAACGGTACAGGGGAAGGGGATTACAGATACGCAGTATTTT; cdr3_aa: CASSQPQTVQGKGITDTQYF
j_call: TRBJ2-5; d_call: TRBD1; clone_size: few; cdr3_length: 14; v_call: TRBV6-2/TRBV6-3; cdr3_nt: TGTGCCAGCAGCCGAGGGACAGGGGGCTGGGCCCAGTACTTC; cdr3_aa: CASSRGTGGWAQYF
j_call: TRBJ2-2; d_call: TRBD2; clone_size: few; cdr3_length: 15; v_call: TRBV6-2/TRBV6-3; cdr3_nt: TGTGCCAGCAGTTACGGGACTAGTGTGTCCGGGGAGCTGTTTTTT; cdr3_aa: CASSYGTSVSGELFF
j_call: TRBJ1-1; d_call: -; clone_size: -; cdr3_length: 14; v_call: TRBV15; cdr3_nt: TGTGCCACCAGCAGTCCTAGTGAGGTGCCTGAAGCTTTCTTT; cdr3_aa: CATSSPSEVPEAFF
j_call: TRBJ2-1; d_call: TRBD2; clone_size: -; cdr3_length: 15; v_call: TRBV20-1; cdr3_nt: TGCAGTGCTAGAGCGGGTAGCGGGGGGGCCTGGGAGCAGTTCTTC; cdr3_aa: CSARAGSGGAWEQFF
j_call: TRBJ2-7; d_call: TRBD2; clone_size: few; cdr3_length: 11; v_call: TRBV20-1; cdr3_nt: TGCAGTGCTAGAGGTCTAGCGGAGGAGTACTTC; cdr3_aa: CSARGLAEEYF
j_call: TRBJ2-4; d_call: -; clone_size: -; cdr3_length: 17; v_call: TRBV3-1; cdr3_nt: TGTGCCAGCAGCCGAGGGGGGGCGGCGCTAGCCAAAAACATTCAGTACTTC; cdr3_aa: CASSRGGAALAKNIQYF
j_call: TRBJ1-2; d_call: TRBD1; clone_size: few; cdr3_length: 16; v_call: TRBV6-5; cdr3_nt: TGTGCCAGCAGTTTCCTTTCTGGACAGGGTAGCTCCGGCTACACCTTC; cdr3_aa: CASSFLSGQGSSGYTF
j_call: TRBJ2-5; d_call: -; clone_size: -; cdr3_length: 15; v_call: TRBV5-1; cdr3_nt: TGCGCCAGCAGCCAAGGATCGCTGTCTGAAGAGACCCAGTACTTC; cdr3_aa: CASSQGSLSEETQYF
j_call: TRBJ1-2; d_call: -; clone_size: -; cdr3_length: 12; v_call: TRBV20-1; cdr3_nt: TGCAGTGGCCGACAGGTCGCTGGTGGCTACACCTTC; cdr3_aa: CSGRQVAGGYTF
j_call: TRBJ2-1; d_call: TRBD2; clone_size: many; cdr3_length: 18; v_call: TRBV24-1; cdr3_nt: TGTGCCACCAGTGATTCCGCGGAGGCTAGCGGGAGAGTATATGAGCAGTTCTTC; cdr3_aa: CATSDSAEASGRVYEQFF
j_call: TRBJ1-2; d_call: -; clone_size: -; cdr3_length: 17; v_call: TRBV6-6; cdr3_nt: TGTGCCAGCAGTTACTCGGGGGGCCGGGCGTCTAACTATGGCTACACCTTC; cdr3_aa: CASSYSGGRASNYGYTF
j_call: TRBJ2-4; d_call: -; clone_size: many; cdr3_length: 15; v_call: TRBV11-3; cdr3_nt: TGTGCCAGCAGCTCCCCTGCAGTGGGTTCAAACATTCAGTACTTC; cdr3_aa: CASSSPAVGSNIQYF
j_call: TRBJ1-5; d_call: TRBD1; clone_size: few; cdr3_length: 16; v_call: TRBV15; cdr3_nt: TGTGCCACCAGCAGAGTGACAGGGGGAAGCAATCAGCCCCAGCATTTT; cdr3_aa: CATSRVTGGSNQPQHF
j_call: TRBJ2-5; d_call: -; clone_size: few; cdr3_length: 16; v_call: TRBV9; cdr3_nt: TGTGCCAGCAGCTCAAATGCAGGAGGGCCAGGAGAGACCCAGTACTTC; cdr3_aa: CASSSNAGGPGETQYF
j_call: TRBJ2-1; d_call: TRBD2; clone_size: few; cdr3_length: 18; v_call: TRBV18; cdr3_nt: TGTGCCAGCTCACCCTTCGCGCCTGGCGGGAGGGCCGGGAATGAGCAGTTCTTC; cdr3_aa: CASSPFAPGGRAGNEQFF
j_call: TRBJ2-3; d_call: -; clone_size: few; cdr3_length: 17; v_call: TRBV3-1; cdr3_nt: TGTGCCAGCAGCCAAGGCACGCGCAACGGGGGCACAGATACGCAGTATTTT; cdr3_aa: CASSQGTRNGGTDTQYF
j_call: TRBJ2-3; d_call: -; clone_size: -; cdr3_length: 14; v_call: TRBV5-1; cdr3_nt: TGCGCCAGCAGCCCGGGGGGCGGGGAAGATACGCAGTATTTT; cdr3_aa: CASSPGGGEDTQYF
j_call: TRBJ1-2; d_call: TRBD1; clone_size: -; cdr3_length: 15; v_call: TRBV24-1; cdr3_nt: TGTGCCACCAGTGACTCTCGGACAGGGGGCTATGGCTACACCTTC; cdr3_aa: CATSDSRTGGYGYTF
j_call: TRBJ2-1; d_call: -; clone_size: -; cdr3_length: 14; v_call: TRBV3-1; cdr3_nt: TGTGCCAGCAGCCAAGATACGCGCAGGTATGAGCAGTTCTTC; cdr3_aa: CASSQDTRRYEQFF